This T cell receptor (beta chain) was retrieved from a study of blood T cell repertoires in COVID-19. As for the study in general: The United States, Italy and Spain were the sources of the acute and convalescent COVID-19 samples. PBMCs, B-cell-depleted T cells, or T cells were the source of the cDNA or gDNA that made up the material.

Trimming stripped 1 base from V and 7 bases from J, with 7 bases between. This CDR3 spans 13 amino acids. Germline CDR1 and CDR2: KGHDR and SFDVKD. Authors' analysis steps: The authors estimated nucleated cell counts from reference gene primer amplification. Repertoires were generated with immunoSEQ multiplex PCR, while TCRdb's copy carries only in-frame clones and drops some. Clonal size and the V and J genes are those of that table, whereas D and trimming came from the DNA. The top ten clones hold around 4.7% of a sample with 70,000 to 100,000 clones, around 87% of them seen once. Sequencing input: peripheral blood. The TCR sequence derives from a woman of 80 years or more with active or convalescent COVID-19. The chain carries TRBV24-1 and TRBJ2-1; D might be TRBD2 (6 bases). In nucleotides, the CDR3 is TGTGCCACCAGTGATTTCGCGGGGAATGAGCAGTTCTTC. As protein: CATSDFAGNEQFF.